The source of this T cell receptor (beta chain) is a study of OX40 agonist ivuxolimab in advanced cancers. Study-wide results and limits: On average, CD8+ T cells showed a greater number of expanded clones than CD4+. By week 6 at 0.1 to 3.0 mg/kg, blood CD4+ and CD8+ T cells had expanded clonally.

About this clone: Its antigen is still unknown.

Clones were read by immunoSEQ multiplex PCR, and TCRdb kept only the in-frame ones, dropping some. The sample holds some 78,000 clones; 88% are singletons and the top ten take more than 0.45%. The TCR originated in an adult with an advanced solid tumor such as melanoma, head and neck, liver or kidney cancer. The sample was CD4+ or CD8+ T cells sorted from blood, taken in a trial of the OX40 agonist ivuxolimab.

The CDR3 DNA reads as TGTGCCAGCAGTTACGAGGAGACGCAGTATTTT. This codes for CASSYEETQYF. The V and J genes are TRBV6-5 and TRBJ2-3; D gene ambiguous. The CDR3 spans 11 residues. V shed 2 bases and J shed 9 bases, with 6 bases lying between them. Per the germline V gene, CDR1 is MNHEY and CDR2 is SVGAGI.